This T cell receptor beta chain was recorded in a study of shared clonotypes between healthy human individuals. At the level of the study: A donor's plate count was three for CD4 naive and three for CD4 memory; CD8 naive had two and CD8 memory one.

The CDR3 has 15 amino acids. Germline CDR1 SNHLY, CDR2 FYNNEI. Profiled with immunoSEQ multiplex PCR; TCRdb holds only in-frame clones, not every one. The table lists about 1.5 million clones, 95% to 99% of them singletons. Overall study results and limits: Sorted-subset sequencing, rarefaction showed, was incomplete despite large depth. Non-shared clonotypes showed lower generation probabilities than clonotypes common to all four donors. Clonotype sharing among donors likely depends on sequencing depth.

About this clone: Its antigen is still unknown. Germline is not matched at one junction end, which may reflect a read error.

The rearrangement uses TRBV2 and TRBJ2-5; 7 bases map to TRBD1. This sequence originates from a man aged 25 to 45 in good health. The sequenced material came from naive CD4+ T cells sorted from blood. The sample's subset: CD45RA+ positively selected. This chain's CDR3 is CASREVAAGGKTQYF. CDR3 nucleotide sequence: TGTGCCAGCAGAGAAGTCGCGGCAGGGGGTAAGACCCAGTACTTC.